The 21 T cell receptor beta chains in this list originate from one sample, sequenced in a study of long-term antiretroviral therapy in people with HIV. Survey level was the resolution at which the v3.0 immunoSEQ assay ran. TCRdb keeps only in-frame clones here, not all; method: immunoSEQ multiplex PCR. The table shows some 16,000 clones, with approximately 84% occurring only once. The sequenced sample was unsorted PBMCs, obtained 0.5 years after starting antiretroviral therapy. These receptors were taken from a woman aged 40 to 50 with HIV.

This rearrangement joins TRBV18 to TRBJ1-3, with a possible D match to TRBD1 (5 bases). Trimming took 2 bases from V and 0 from J, leaving 11 bases between them. The CDR3 contains 16 residues. Per the germline V gene, CDR1 is KGHSH and CDR2 is LQKENI. The CDR3 coding sequence is TGTGCCAGCTCACCATATGACAGCTCCTCTGGAAACACCATATATTTT. It is translated as CASSPYDSSSGNTIYF. Filled out from reference TRBV18 and TRBJ1-3, the complete variable domain reads NAGVMQNPRHLVRRRGQEARLRCSPMKGHSHVYWYRQLPEEGLKFMVYLQKENIIDESGMPKERFSAEFPKEGPSILRIQQVVRGDSAAYFCASSPYDSSSGNTIYFGEGSWLTVV.

J is TRBJ2-3 and V is TRBV7-9; 12 bases are shared with TRBD2. The V and J ends lost 1 base and 4 bases, in that order; junction bases with no gene match: 3. The germline CDR1 and CDR2 sequences are SEHNR and FQNEAQ (reference sequence). CDR3 length equals 16 residues. The CDR3 sequence is CASSLGASGRADTQYF. The CDR3 DNA reads as TGTGCCAGCAGCTTAGGTGCTAGCGGGAGGGCAGATACGCAGTATTTT.

This chain connects TRBV11-2 to TRBJ1-5, with D uncertain. V was shortened by 5 bases and J by 0 bases, with 8 bases between the two germline ends. In germline, CDR1 is SGHAT, CDR2 FQNNGV. This CDR3 is 14 amino acids long. The DNA of the CDR3 is TGTGCCAGCAGCCCCGGTATTAGCAATCAGCCCCAGCATTTT. Translating it yields CASSPGISNQPQHF.

This clone has just a few counts. This chain uses TRBV18 with TRBJ1-2; D gene uncertain. Germline CDR1 is KGHSH and CDR2 is LQKENI. The V and J ends lost 3 bases and 0 bases respectively, with 5 bases between them. The CDR3 loop spans 13 amino acids. The CDR3 reads CASSPGSNYGYTF. CDR3 nucleotides: TGTGCCAGCTCACCCGGATCTAACTATGGCTACACCTTC.

The chain recombines TRBV7-2 with TRBJ1-1, with 9 bases lining up with TRBD1. The junction had 2 bases not matched to a gene; V was cut back by 2 bases and J by 4 bases. The V gene's germline CDR1 is SGHTA and CDR2 FQGNSA. CDR3 length: 14 amino acids. CDR3 protein: CASSLTGGRTEAFF. DNA for the CDR3: TGTGCCAGCAGCTTAACAGGGGGCCGCACTGAAGCTTTCTTT.

The chain couples TRBV7-6 to TRBJ2-7; D is perhaps TRBD2 (5 bases). Germline V lookup: CDR1 SGHVS, CDR2 FNYEAQ. The CDR3 has 16 residues. Between the trimmed V and J ends, which lost 1 base and 4 bases, there was a span of 17 bases. Written as DNA, the CDR3 is TGTGCCAGCAGCTTAGTCGGGGATTCTCCCTTTTACGAGCAGTACTTC. Protein sequence: CASSLVGDSPFYEQYF.

This chain connects TRBV11-2 to TRBJ2-7, with D uncertain. V gave up 1 base and J gave up 3 bases, with 7 bases separating them. The CDR3 has 13 residues. CDR1 and CDR2 (germline): SGHAT, FQNNGV. For the CDR3, the DNA is TGTGCCAGCAGCTTAGGAGAGGTCTACGAGCAGTACTTC. Protein sequence: CASSLGEVYEQYF.

V gene TRBV5-8 combines with J gene TRBJ2-7; 10 bases are shared with TRBD1. Germline trimming cut 4 bases from V and 6 bases from J; bases unmatched to any gene: 7. The V gene's germline CDR1 is SGHTS and CDR2 YDEGEE. CDR3 length: 14 residues. The CDR3 spells CASSITRTGGEQYF. As DNA, the CDR3 is TGTGCCAGCAGCATCACCCGGACAGGGGGCGAGCAGTACTTC.

J is TRBJ1-5 and V is TRBV28; perhaps TRBD1 as D (5 bases). V lost 3 bases to trimming and J lost 1 base, with 10 bases between them. The CDR3 sequence is 15 residues long. The germline V gene has CDR1 MDHEN and CDR2 SYDVKM. The CDR3 protein is CASSLGTLSNQPQHF. CDR3 in DNA: TGTGCCAGCAGTTTGGGGACTTTGAGCAATCAGCCCCAGCATTTT.

This clone has a single count. This rearrangement joins TRBV2 to TRBJ1-1, with no clear D. This CDR3 is 13 amino acids long. V lost 6 bases to trimming and J lost 7 bases, with 15 bases between them. Germline assignment: CDR1 SNHLY and CDR2 FYNNEI. The CDR3 loop is CASRGEGASEAFF. Written as DNA, the CDR3 is TGTGCCAGCAGGGGAGAGGGCGCCAGTGAAGCTTTCTTT.

This clone showed up just once. The chain links TRBV6-1 to TRBJ1-5, with D uncertain. V was shortened by 2 bases and J by 0 bases, with 5 bases between the two germline ends. Per germline, CDR1 MNHNS and CDR2 SASEGT. The CDR3 is made up of 14 amino acids. CDR3 protein: CASSEPGSNQPQHF. DNA for the CDR3: TGTGCCAGCAGTGAACCGGGTAGCAATCAGCCCCAGCATTTT.

The rearrangement uses TRBV7-5 and TRBJ2-7. TRBV7-5 is noted as a pseudogene. CDR3 length: 13 residues. The CDR3 nucleotides read TGTGTCAGAAGCTTAGCGGACGTATACGAGCAGTACTTC. It encodes CVRSLADVYEQYF.

This clone has more than one count but fewer than ten. This chain links TRBV27 with TRBJ1-2; D may be TRBD1 (6 bases). CDR1 and CDR2 (germline): MNHEY, SMNVEV (reference sequence). Trimming took 9 bases from V and 7 from J, leaving 18 bases between them. CDR3 length: 13 residues. The CDR3 protein is CASGWGAESGYTF. CDR3 nucleotide sequence: TGTGCCAGTGGTTGGGGGGCGGAGAGTGGCTACACCTTC.

The chain employs TRBV28 and TRBJ1-5; unclear D gene. Germline V CDR1 and CDR2: MDHEN, SYDVKM. V was trimmed by 7 bases and J by 1 base, leaving 8 bases between them. The CDR3 length is 13 residues. Written as DNA, the CDR3 is TGTGCCAGCATCCCAAACAGCAATCAGCCCCAGCATTTT. It specifies CASIPNSNQPQHF. Looking up the rest from reference TRBV28 and TRBJ1-5 gives the full variable domain: DVKVTQSSRYLVKRTGEKVFLECVQDMDHENMFWYRQDPGLGLRLIYFSYDVKMKEKGDIPEGYSVSREKKERFSLILESASTNQTSMYLCASIPNSNQPQHFGDGTRLSIL.

V usage is TRBV10-1 and J usage is TRBJ1-2, with D possibly matching TRBD1 (5 bases). Germline V gene sequence: CDR1 WNHNN, CDR2 SYGVQD (reference sequence). CDR3 length: 12 amino acids. V was cut by 8 bases and J by 4 bases, with 11 bases left in between. In nucleotides, the CDR3 is TGCGCCAGCGGGGGGACGAGCTATGGCTACACCTTC. This codes for CASGGTSYGYTF.

This rearrangement joins TRBV6-1 to TRBJ1-4, with 8 nucleotides matching TRBD1. CDR1 MNHNS and CDR2 SASEGT come from the germline V gene. V lost 4 bases, J lost 7 bases, and 8 bases stayed unmatched. The CDR3 is made up of 15 amino acids. CDR3 residues: CASSGGQAPREKLFF. Here the CDR3 DNA reads TGTGCCAGCAGTGGGGGACAGGCCCCGCGTGAAAAACTGTTTTTT.

The chain combines TRBV9 with TRBJ1-1; D not resolved. V lost 5 bases to trimming and J lost 2 bases, with 10 bases between them. The CDR3 runs to 13 residues. CDR1 and CDR2 from the germline V gene are SGDLS and YYNGEE. Written as DNA, the CDR3 is TGTGCCAGCAGTGAGGACGTTAACACTGAAGCTTTCTTT. Protein sequence: CASSEDVNTEAFF.

V usage is TRBV27 and J usage is TRBJ2-1; D remains unclear. The V end lost 8 bases, the J end lost 7 bases, and 6 bases lay between the germline ends. This CDR3 is 10 amino acids long. Looked up from germline, CDR1 is MNHEY and CDR2 is SMNVEV (reference sequence). The CDR3 DNA follows: TGTGCCAGCGGATTAAATGAGCAGTTCTTC. It encodes CASGLNEQFF.

This clone was counted only a few times. The gene calls are TRBV4-3 and TRBJ1-2; TRBD1 is a possible D gene (6 bases). The V end lost 0 bases, the J end lost 6 bases, and 17 bases lay between the germline ends. The CDR3 has 16 amino acids. Germline V gene sequence: CDR1 LGHNA, CDR2 YSLEER. Written as DNA, the CDR3 is TGCGCCAGCAGCCAAGATCGGTGGGCGGGGGACAATGGCTACACCTTC. As protein: CASSQDRWAGDNGYTF.

The chain links TRBV28 to TRBJ1-5, with TRBD1 as a possible D gene (5 bases). CDR3 size: 16 residues. V lost 2 bases and J 4 bases, leaving 15 bases between the germline ends. Germline V gene lookup returns CDR1 MDHEN and CDR2 SYDVKM. The CDR3 loop reads CASSLGAGPRNQPQHF. CDR3 sequence (DNA): TGTGCCAGCAGTTTAGGCGCGGGGCCGCGGAATCAGCCCCAGCATTTT.

This clone showed up just once. This chain uses TRBV7-7 with TRBJ2-5; D unclear. The CDR3 totals 14 residues. CDR1 is SSHAT, CDR2 FNYEAQ, per germline (reference sequence). V shed 5 bases and J shed 5 bases, with 15 bases lying between them. CDR3 protein: CASSPGLTGETQYF. The CDR3 DNA sequence: TGTGCCAGCAGCCCCGGCCTCACCGGGGAGACCCAGTACTTC.